The 3 T cell receptor beta chains below were found in one sample sequenced in a study of T cell repertoires in cytomegalovirus infection. Each CDR3 protein gets one entry after TCRdb re-called the reads with MiXCR. Of approximately 400,000 distinct CDR3 sequences in the sample, about 33% were seen once. The sample taken for sequencing was PBMCs. The origin of the receptors is a human donor in good health (CMV status not recorded). Some clones in this sample may be carry-over from other donors' samples.

This clonotype was detected ten times or more. The chain recombines TRBV7-8 with TRBJ1-1; 8 nucleotides agree with TRBD1. There are 15 residues in the CDR3. The germline V gene encodes CDR1 SGHVS and CDR2 FQNEAQ. V was clipped by 3 bases and J by 1 base; unmatched bases: 4. The CDR3 loop is CASSFGTGQNTEAFF. In nucleotides, the CDR3 is TGTGCCAGCAGCTTTGGGACAGGACAGAACACTGAAGCTTTCTTT. The full variable domain, with the rest looked up from reference TRBV7-8 and TRBJ1-1, is GAGVSQSPRYKVAKRGQDVALRCDPISGHVSLFWYQQALGQGPEFLTYFQNEAQLDKSGLPSDRFFAERPEGSVSTLKIQRTQQEDSAVYLCASSFGTGQNTEAFFGQGTRLTVV.

V gene TRBV6-2 or TRBV6-3 combines with J gene TRBJ2-3; D gene unclear. CDR3 size: 14 residues. Germline CDR1 is MNHEY and CDR2 is SVGEGT. V was trimmed by 0 bases and J by 0 bases, leaving 4 bases between them. The CDR3 coding sequence is TGTGCCAGCAGTTACTCTCTTAGCACAGATACGCAGTATTTT. The encoded protein is CASSYSLSTDTQYF.

This clonotype was recorded at least ten times. The rearrangement joins TRBV10-3 to TRBJ1-3; maybe TRBD1 (5 bases). CDR1 and CDR2 (germline): ENHRY, SYGVKD. This CDR3 region has 17 residues. The V end was cut by 2 bases, the J end by 2 bases, with 16 bases between. Here the CDR3 DNA reads TGTGCCATCAGTGAGGCAGCAGGGAATACGGCTGGAAACACCATATATTTT. It translates to CAISEAAGNTAGNTIYF.